One and the same sample provided the 20 T cell receptor beta chains below, sequenced in a study of human CD8 memory T cell subsets. The authors made TCR beta libraries using UMI-labeled 5' RACE. TCRdb passed the 5' RACE reads through MiXCR, listing each CDR3 protein once. The data contain some 7,400 distinct CDR3 sequences, 3.9% of them singletons. Sequencing used CD8+ T cells from PBMCs. The source is a human donor in good health.

This clonotype was counted only a few times. The rearrangement joins TRBV5-8 to TRBJ2-7; TRBD1 matches 7 bases. Trimming at V came to 4 bases and at J to 1 base, leaving 5 bases not matched to a gene. CDR1 and CDR2 from the germline V gene are SGHTS and YDEGEE. This CDR3 spans 14 amino acids. CDR3 amino acids: CASSGDSRSYEQYF. The CDR3 DNA follows: TGTGCCAGCAGCGGGGACAGCCGGTCCTACGAGCAGTACTTC.

The rearrangement uses TRBV13 and TRBJ2-5; 7 nucleotides match TRBD1. The CDR3 runs 15 residues. Germline-derived CDR1 and CDR2 are PRHDT and FYEKMQ (reference sequence). J gave up 2 bases and V 4 bases, and 7 bases lay outside the gene matches. CDR3 region: CASSYRQGRQETQYF. The DNA of the CDR3 is TGTGCCAGCAGCTACCGACAGGGTAGGCAAGAGACCCAGTACTTC.

In this sample, this clonotype turned up many times. The chain recombines TRBV28 with TRBJ2-3, with a weak D call TRBD2 (7 bases). V lost 1 base and J 2 bases, leaving 13 bases between the germline ends. The CDR3 has 16 amino acids. Per germline, CDR1 MDHEN and CDR2 SYDVKM. The chain's CDR3 is CASSLFGGRTTDTQYF. The CDR3 nucleotides are TGTGCCAGCAGTTTATTCGGGGGGCGGACCACAGATACGCAGTATTTT.

This clonotype was observed many times. The genes are TRBV28 and TRBJ1-1, with unresolved D. The germline V gene has CDR1 MDHEN and CDR2 SYDVKM. The CDR3 has 13 residues. V was clipped by 5 bases and J by 1 base, with 8 bases between them. CDR3 sequence: CASSVYRNTEAFF. DNA of the CDR3: TGTGCCAGCAGTGTCTACAGGAACACTGAAGCTTTCTTT.

This clonotype was picked up many times. The chain has TRBV7-6 and TRBJ2-7; TRBD1 matches at 9 bases. Germline loops: CDR1 SGHVS, CDR2 FNYEAQ. V lost 4 bases, J lost 4 bases, and 8 bases stayed unmatched. This CDR3 has 15 residues. CDR3 nucleotide sequence: TGTGCCAGCAGCTCCCTGGACAGGGGAGGGTACGAGCAGTACTTC. Protein sequence: CASSSLDRGGYEQYF.

This clonotype was counted at least ten times. The J gene is TRBJ2-3, the V gene TRBV2; 8 bases are a match to TRBD1. The CDR3 covers 13 residues. Per germline, CDR1 SNHLY and CDR2 FYNNEI. Trimming removed 7 bases from V and 5 bases from J; junction bases left unmatched: 5. The CDR3 protein is CASTLDREDTQYF. The CDR3 DNA is TGTGCCAGCACCCTGGACAGGGAAGATACGCAGTATTTT.

In this sample, this clonotype turned up a few times. The chain joins TRBV4-1 to TRBJ2-7, with TRBD2 identical over 14 bases. Germline V gene data show CDR1 as MGHRA and CDR2 as YSYEKL. The CDR3 length is 16 residues. V lost 0 bases to trimming and J lost 6 bases; unmatched junction nucleotides: 4. The CDR3 nucleotides read TGCGCCAGCAGCCAAGAAGGGACTAGCGGGAGTATCGAGCAGTACTTC. Residues: CASSQEGTSGSIEQYF.

This clonotype appeared many times. The rearrangement uses TRBV19 and TRBJ1-1; no firm D call. V was cut by 4 bases and J by 7 bases, with 19 bases left in between. The germline V gene encodes CDR1 LNHDA and CDR2 SQIVND (reference sequence). CDR3 length: 15 residues. The CDR3 here is CASSTTQRVVLEAFF. CDR3 in DNA: TGTGCCAGTAGTACAACCCAGCGTGTGGTACTTGAAGCTTTCTTT.

This clonotype turned up a few times. The chain employs TRBV7-2 and TRBJ2-5, with no clear D. Per germline, CDR1 SGHTA and CDR2 FQGNSA. The CDR3 has 15 amino acids. V lost 5 bases to trimming and J lost 1 base, with 14 bases between them. CDR3 sequence reads: CASSPGWSSQETQYF. CDR3 coding DNA: TGTGCCAGCAGCCCAGGTTGGTCTAGCCAAGAGACCCAGTACTTC.

At least ten counts were recorded for this clonotype. The chain carries TRBV15 and TRBJ1-2; 12 bases align to TRBD1. Germline assignment: CDR1 LNHNV and CDR2 YYDKDF (reference sequence). The ends lost 5 bases at V and 6 bases at J; junction bases unmatched: 4. The CDR3 runs to 14 residues. CDR3 amino acids: CATSRDRGPDGYTF. DNA of the CDR3: TGTGCCACCAGCCGGGACAGGGGGCCTGATGGCTACACCTTC.

By share, this clonotype ranks as medium-sized. The chain has TRBV11-2 and TRBJ2-2; D call uncertain. There are 13 residues in the CDR3. Germline V gives CDR1 SGHAT, CDR2 FQNNGV. V lost 1 base to trimming and J lost 6 bases, with 6 bases between them. Here the CDR3 DNA reads TGTGCCAGCAGCTTAGTTAGAGCCGGGGAGCTGTTTTTT. Its translation is CASSLVRAGELFF.

This clonotype was observed many times. This chain links TRBV19 with TRBJ2-2; D might be TRBD2 (6 bases). CDR1 is LNHDA and CDR2 is SQIVND in the germline V gene (reference sequence). This CDR3 is 18 amino acids long. Trimming removed 3 bases from V and 0 bases from J, with 17 bases in between. CDR3 residues: CASSILAHTFANTGELFF. CDR3 DNA: TGTGCCAGTAGTATCCTAGCGCACACGTTCGCGAACACCGGGGAGCTGTTTTTT.

Sample share makes this clonotype large (0.1 to 1%). The CDR3 DNA sequence: TGTGCCAGCAGTCTACGGTTGGGGGAGCTGTTTTTT. It translates to CASSLRLGELFF. J is TRBJ2-2 and V is TRBV7-2, with D hard to call. Deletions cut 6 bases from V and 8 bases from J, with 10 bases between. The CDR3 totals 12 residues. The V gene's germline CDR1 is SGHTA and CDR2 FQGNSA.

This clonotype was counted at least ten times. The genes are TRBV30 and TRBJ1-3; D is ambiguous. This CDR3 spans 12 amino acids. The germline CDR1 and CDR2 sequences are GTSNPN and SVGIG (reference sequence). The V end was cut by 4 bases, the J end by 4 bases, with 8 bases between. CDR3 DNA sequence: TGTGCCTGGAAGGCCCGCGGAAACACCATATATTTT. Translation: CAWKARGNTIYF.

This clonotype was counted between two and nine times. The V gene is TRBV28, the J gene TRBJ2-7; 9 bases are shared with TRBD1. CDR1 and CDR2 from the germline V gene are MDHEN and SYDVKM. The CDR3 runs 16 residues. With V trimmed by 6 bases and J by 0 bases, 9 bases remained unmatched. In nucleotides, the CDR3 is TGTGCCAGCAGCTTCGCTCCGGGACAGGGCTCCTACGAGCAGTACTTC. Its protein is CASSFAPGQGSYEQYF.

By proportion, this clonotype is medium-sized. V usage is TRBV5-5 and J usage is TRBJ1-6; weak D call: TRBD1 (6 bases). V gave up 2 bases and J gave up 7 bases, with 13 bases separating them. Germline V gene data show CDR1 as SGHKS and CDR2 as YYEKEE (reference sequence). The CDR3 spans 15 residues. The CDR3 nucleotides read TGTGCCAGCAGCTTCCAGGGGAATTGGAATTCACCCCTCCACTTT. Protein: CASSFQGNWNSPLHF. Full variable domain (remainder filled in from reference TRBV5-5 and TRBJ1-6): DAGVTQSPTHLIKTRGQQVTLRCSPISGHKSVSWYQQVLGQGPQFIFQYYEKEERGRGNFPDRFSARQFPNYSSELNVNALLLGDSALYLCASSFQGNWNSPLHFGNGTRLTVT.

This clonotype was counted ten times or more. This chain uses TRBV28 with TRBJ2-3; weak D call: TRBD1 (6 bases). Trimming took 3 bases from V and 3 from J, leaving 10 bases between them. The V gene's germline CDR1 is MDHEN and CDR2 SYDVKM. This CDR3 comprises 14 residues. CDR3 region: CASSFRGETDTQYF. The CDR3, as DNA: TGTGCCAGCAGTTTCAGGGGAGAAACAGATACGCAGTATTTT. Complete variable domain (other parts from reference TRBV28 and TRBJ2-3): DVKVTQSSRYLVKRTGEKVFLECVQDMDHENMFWYRQDPGLGLRLIYFSYDVKMKEKGDIPEGYSVSREKKERFSLILESASTNQTSMYLCASSFRGETDTQYFGPGTRLTVL.

This clonotype was recorded many times. CDR3 nucleotide sequence: TGCAGCGCCGTAATGACAAGTGCATACGAGCAGTACTTC. As protein: CSAVMTSAYEQYF. The chain combines TRBV29-1 with TRBJ2-7; unclear D gene. This CDR3 contains 13 residues. CDR1 SQVTM and CDR2 ANQGSEA come from the germline V gene. Trimming took off 7 bases at V and 4 bases at J, with 17 bases between the two ends.

This clonotype was found many times. This chain joins TRBV5-1 and TRBJ2-7; D is unclear. V was pared by 0 bases and J by 2 bases, with 9 bases between. Looked up from germline, CDR1 is SGHRS and CDR2 is YFSETQ. CDR3 size: 14 residues. CDR3 nucleotide sequence: TGCGCCAGCAGCTTGGAACTGGGTCCCTACGAGCAGTACTTC. This encodes CASSLELGPYEQYF.

In its sample, this clonotype is medium-sized. The rearrangement uses TRBV5-5 and TRBJ2-7, with D unclear. V was clipped by 1 base and J by 6 bases, with 5 bases between them. The germline CDR1 and CDR2 sequences are SGHKS and YYEKEE (reference sequence). CDR3 length: 11 residues. The CDR3 sequence: CASSLSVEQYF. The CDR3 DNA is TGTGCCAGCAGCTTGTCCGTCGAGCAGTACTTC.